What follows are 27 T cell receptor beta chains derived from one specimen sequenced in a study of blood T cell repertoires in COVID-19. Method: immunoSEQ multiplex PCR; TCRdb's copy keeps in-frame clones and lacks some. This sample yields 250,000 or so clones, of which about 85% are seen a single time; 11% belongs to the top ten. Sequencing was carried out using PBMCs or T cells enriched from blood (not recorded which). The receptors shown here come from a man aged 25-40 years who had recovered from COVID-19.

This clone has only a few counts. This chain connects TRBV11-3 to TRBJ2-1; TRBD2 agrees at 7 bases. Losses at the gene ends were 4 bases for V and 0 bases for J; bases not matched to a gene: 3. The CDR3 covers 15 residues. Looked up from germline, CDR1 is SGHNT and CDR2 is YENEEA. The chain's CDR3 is CASSSAGSSYNEQFF. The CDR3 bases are TGTGCCAGCAGCTCAGCGGGGAGCTCCTACAATGAGCAGTTCTTC. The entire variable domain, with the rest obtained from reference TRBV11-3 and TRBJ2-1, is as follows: EAGVVQSPRYKIIEKKQPVAFWCNPISGHNTLYWYLQNLGQGPELLIRYENEEAVDDSQLPKDRFSAERLKGVDSTLKIQPAELGDSAVYLCASSSAGSSYNEQFFGPGTRLTVL.

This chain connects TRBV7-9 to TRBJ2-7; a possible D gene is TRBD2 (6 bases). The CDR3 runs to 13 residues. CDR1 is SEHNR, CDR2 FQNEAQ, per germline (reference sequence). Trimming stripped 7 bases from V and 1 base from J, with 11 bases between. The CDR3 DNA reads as TGTGCCAGCACCCGGACTACGTCCTACGAGCAGTACTTC. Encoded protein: CASTRTTSYEQYF.

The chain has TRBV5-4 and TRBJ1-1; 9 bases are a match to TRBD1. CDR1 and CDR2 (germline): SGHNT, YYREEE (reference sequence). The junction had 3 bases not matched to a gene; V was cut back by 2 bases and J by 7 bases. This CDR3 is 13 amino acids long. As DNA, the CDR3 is TGTGCCAGCAGCTTTATGACAGGGGGTGAAGCTTTCTTT. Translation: CASSFMTGGEAFF.

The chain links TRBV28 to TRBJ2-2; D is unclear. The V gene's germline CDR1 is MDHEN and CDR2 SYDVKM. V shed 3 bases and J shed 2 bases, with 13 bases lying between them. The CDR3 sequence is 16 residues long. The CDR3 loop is CASSLLEATNTGELFF. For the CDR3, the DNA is TGTGCCAGCAGTTTGCTCGAGGCCACAAACACCGGGGAGCTGTTTTTT.

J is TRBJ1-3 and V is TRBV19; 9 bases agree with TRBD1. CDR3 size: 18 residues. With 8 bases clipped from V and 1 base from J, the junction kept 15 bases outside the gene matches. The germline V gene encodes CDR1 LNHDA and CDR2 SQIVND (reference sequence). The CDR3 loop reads CASQGTGLLGSSGNTIYF. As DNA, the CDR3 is TGTGCCAGTCAGGGGACAGGGTTATTAGGTTCGTCTGGAAACACCATATATTTT.

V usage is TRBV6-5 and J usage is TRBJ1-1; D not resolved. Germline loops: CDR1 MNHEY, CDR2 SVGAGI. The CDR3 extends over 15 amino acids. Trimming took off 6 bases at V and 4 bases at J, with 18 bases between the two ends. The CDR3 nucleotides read TGTGCCAGCAGGGTTTTGGAGGGTGAGGTCACTGAAGCTTTCTTT. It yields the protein CASRVLEGEVTEAFF.

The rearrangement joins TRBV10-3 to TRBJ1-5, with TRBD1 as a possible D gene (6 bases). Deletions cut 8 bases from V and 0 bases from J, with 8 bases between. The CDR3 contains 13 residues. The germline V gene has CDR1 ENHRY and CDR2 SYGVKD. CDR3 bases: TGTGCCATCCAGGGGTATAGCAATCAGCCCCAGCATTTT. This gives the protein CAIQGYSNQPQHF.

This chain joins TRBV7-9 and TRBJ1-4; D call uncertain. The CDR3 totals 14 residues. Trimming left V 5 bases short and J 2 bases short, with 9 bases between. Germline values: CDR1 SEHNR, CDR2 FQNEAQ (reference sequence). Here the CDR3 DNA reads TGTGCCAGCAGCCCCACCGAGACTAATGAAAAACTGTTTTTT. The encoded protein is CASSPTETNEKLFF. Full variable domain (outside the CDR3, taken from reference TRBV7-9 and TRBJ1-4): DTGVSQNPRHKITKRGQNVTFRCDPISEHNRLYWYRQTLGQGPEFLTYFQNEAQLEKSRLLSDRFSAERPKGSFSTLEIQRTEQGDSAMYLCASSPTETNEKLFFGSGTQLSVL.

The CDR3 loop reads CASSYSGRGDYGYTF. As DNA, the CDR3 is TGTGCCAGCAGTTACTCGGGCAGGGGAGACTATGGCTACACCTTC. The V call is TRBV6-5, the J call TRBJ1-2, with a tentative D call TRBD1 (6 bases). The germline V gene has CDR1 MNHEY and CDR2 SVGAGI. V was cut by 0 bases and J by 3 bases, with 11 bases left in between. This CDR3 has 15 amino acids.

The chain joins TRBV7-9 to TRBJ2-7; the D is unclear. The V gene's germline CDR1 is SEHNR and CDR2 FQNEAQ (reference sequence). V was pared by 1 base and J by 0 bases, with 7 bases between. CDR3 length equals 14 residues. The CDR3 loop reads CASSLDRTSYEQYF. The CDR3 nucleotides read TGTGCCAGCAGCTTAGACAGAACCTCCTACGAGCAGTACTTC.

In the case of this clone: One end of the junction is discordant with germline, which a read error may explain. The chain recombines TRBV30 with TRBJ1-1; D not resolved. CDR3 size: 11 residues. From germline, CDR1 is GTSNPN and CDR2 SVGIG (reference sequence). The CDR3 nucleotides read TGTGCCTGGAGTGATAATCGGGGTTTGGAGTTT. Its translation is CAWSDNRGLEF. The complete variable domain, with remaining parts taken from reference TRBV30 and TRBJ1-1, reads SQTIHQWPATLVQPVGSPLSLECTVEGTSNPNLYWYRQAAGRGLQLLFYSVGIGQISSEVPQNLSASRPQDRQFILSSKKLLLSDSGFYLCAWSDNRGLEFGQGTRLTVV.

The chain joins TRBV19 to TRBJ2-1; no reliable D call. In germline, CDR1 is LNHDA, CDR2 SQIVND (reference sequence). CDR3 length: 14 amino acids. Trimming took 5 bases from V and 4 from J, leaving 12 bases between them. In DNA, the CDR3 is TGTGCCAGTAGTCTCAAGCTAGTATACAATGAGCAGTTCTTC. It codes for CASSLKLVYNEQFF.

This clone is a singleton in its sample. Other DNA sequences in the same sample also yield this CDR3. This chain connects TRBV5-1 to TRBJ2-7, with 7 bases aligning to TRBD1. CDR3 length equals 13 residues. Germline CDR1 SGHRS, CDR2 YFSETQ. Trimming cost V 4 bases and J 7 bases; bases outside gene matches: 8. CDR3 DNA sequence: TGCGCCAGCAGCCAAGACAGGGCTAGAGAGCAGTACTTC. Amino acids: CASSQDRAREQYF.

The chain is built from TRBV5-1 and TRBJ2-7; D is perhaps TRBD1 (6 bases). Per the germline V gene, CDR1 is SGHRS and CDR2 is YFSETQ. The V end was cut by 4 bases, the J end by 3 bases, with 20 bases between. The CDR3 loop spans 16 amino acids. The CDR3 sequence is CASSEIPGVVYYEQYF. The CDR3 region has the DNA TGCGCCAGCAGCGAGATTCCAGGGGTGGTATACTACGAGCAGTACTTC. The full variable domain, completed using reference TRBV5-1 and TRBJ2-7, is KAGVTQTPRYLIKTRGQQVTLSCSPISGHRSVSWYQQTPGQGLQFLFEYFSETQRNKGNFPGRFSGRQFSNSRSEMNVSTLELGDSALYLCASSEIPGVVYYEQYFGPGTRLTVT.

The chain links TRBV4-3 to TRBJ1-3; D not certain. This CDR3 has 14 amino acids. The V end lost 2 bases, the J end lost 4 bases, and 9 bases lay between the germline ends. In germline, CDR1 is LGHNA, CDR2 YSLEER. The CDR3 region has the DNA TGCGCCAGCAGCCAAACGCATAGCGGAAACACCATATATTTT. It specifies CASSQTHSGNTIYF.

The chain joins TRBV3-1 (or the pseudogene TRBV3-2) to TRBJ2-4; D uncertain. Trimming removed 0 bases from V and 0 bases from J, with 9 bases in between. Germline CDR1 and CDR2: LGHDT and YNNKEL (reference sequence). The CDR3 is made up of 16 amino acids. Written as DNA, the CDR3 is TGTGCCAGCAGCCAAGATCTCACTGTAGCCAAAAACATTCAGTACTTC. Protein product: CASSQDLTVAKNIQYF.

The DNA for the CDR3 is TGTGCTAGTGGTTTGGGTAATAACCTCGGGACAAATGAGCAGTTCTTC. Translation: CASGLGNNLGTNEQFF. The chain recombines TRBV12-5 with TRBJ2-1, with D possibly being TRBD1 (6 bases). CDR3 size: 16 residues. V gave up 1 base and J gave up 7 bases, with 17 bases separating them. Germline V gene sequence: CDR1 LGHNT, CDR2 FRNRAP.

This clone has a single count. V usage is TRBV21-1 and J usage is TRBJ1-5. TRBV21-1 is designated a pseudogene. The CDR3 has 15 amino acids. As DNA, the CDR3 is TGTGCCAGCAGCAGTCTTCGGGGGGCGCGACAGCCCCAGCATTTT. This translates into CASSSLRGARQPQHF.

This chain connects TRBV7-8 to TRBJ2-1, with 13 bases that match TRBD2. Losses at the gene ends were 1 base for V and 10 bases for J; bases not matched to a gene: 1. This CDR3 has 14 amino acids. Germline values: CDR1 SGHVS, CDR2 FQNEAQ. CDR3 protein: CASSLGTSGGEQFF. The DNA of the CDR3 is TGTGCCAGCAGCTTAGGGACTAGCGGGGGAGAGCAGTTCTTC.

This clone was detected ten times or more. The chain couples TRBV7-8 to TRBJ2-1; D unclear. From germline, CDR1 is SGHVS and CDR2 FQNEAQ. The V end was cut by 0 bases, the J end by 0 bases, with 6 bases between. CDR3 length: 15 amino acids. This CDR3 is CASSLAAVSYNEQFF. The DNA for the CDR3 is TGTGCCAGCAGCTTAGCGGCGGTCTCCTACAATGAGCAGTTCTTC.

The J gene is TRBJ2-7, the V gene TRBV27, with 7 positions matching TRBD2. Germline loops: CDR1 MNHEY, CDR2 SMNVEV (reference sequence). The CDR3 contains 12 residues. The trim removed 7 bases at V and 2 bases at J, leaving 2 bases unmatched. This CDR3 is CASTGGPYEQYF. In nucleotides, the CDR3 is TGTGCCAGCACGGGGGGACCCTACGAGCAGTACTTC.

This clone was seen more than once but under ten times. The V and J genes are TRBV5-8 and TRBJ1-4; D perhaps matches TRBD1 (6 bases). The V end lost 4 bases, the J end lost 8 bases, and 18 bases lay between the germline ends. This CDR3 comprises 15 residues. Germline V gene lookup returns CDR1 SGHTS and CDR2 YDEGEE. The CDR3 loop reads CASSRGTGQGEKLFF. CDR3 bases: TGTGCCAGCAGCAGGGGGACGGGTCAAGGGGAAAAACTGTTTTTT.

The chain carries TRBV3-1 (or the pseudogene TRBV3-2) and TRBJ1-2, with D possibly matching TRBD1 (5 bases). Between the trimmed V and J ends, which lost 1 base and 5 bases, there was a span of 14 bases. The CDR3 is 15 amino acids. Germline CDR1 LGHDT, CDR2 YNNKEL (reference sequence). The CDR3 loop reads CASSQVEGASYGYTF. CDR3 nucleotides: TGTGCCAGCAGCCAAGTGGAAGGGGCTTCATATGGCTACACCTTC.

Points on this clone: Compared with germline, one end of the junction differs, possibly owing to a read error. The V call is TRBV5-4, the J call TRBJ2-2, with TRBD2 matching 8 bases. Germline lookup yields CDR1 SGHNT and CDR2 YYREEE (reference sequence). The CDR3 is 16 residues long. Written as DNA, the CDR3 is TGTGCCAGCAGCTTGGAAGCGGGGGCGAACCCCGGGGAGCTGTTTTTT. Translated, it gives CASSLEAGANPGELFF.

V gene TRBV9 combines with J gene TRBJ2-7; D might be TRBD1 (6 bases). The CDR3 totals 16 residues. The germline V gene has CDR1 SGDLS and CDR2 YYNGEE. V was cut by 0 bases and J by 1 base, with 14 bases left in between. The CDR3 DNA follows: TGTGCCAGCAGCGTAGACTTGGGGGCGAAATCCTACGAGCAGTACTTC. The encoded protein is CASSVDLGAKSYEQYF.

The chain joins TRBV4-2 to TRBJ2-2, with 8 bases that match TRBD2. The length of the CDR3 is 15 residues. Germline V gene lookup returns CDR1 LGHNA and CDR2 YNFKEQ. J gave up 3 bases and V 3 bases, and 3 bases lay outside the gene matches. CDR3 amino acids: CASSHPGLDTGELFF. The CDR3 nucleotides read TGTGCCAGCAGCCACCCGGGACTAGACACCGGGGAGCTGTTTTTT.

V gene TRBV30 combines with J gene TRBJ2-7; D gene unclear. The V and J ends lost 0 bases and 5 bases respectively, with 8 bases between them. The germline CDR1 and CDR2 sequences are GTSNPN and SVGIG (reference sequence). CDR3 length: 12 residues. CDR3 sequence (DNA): TGTGCCTGGAGTGTCACACAGAACGAGCAGTACTTC. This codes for CAWSVTQNEQYF.